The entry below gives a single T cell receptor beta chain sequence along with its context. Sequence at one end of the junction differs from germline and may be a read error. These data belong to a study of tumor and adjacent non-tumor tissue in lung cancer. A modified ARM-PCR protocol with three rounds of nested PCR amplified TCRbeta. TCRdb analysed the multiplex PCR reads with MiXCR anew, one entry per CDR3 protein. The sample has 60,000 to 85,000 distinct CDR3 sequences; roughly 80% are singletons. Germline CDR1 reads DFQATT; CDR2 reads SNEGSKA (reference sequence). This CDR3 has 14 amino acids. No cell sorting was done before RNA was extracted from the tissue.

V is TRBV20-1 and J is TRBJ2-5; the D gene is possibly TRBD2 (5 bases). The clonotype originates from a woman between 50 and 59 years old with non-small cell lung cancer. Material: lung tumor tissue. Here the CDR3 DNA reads TGCAGTACTAGAAACTCTATGGAACGGCAGACCCAGTACTTC. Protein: CSTRNSMERQTQYF.